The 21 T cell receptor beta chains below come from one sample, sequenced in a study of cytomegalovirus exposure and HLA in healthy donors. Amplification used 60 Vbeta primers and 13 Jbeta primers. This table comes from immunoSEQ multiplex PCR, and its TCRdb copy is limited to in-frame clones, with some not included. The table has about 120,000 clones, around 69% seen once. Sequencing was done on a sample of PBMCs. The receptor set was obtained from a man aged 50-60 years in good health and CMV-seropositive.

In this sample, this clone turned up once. CDR3 residues: CASKGGGSHEQYF. The DNA for the CDR3 is TGTGCCAGCAAAGGCGGTGGGAGCCACGAGCAGTACTTC. This chain links TRBV2 with TRBJ2-7, with TRBD2 as a possible D gene (5 bases). The CDR3 length is 13 residues. Trimming took 7 bases from V and 5 from J, leaving 15 bases between them. Germline V gene data show CDR1 as SNHLY and CDR2 as FYNNEI.

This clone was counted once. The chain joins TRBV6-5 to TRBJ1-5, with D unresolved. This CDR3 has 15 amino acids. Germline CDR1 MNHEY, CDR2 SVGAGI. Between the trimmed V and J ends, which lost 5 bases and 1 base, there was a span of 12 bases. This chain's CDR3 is CASSVGGSSNQPQHF. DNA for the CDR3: TGTGCCAGCAGTGTCGGAGGGAGCAGCAATCAGCCCCAGCATTTT.

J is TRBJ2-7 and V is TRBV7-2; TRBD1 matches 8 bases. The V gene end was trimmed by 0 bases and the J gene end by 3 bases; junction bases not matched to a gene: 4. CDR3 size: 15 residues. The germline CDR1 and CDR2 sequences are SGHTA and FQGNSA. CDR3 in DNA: TGTGCCAGCAGCTTAGCGGGGACAGGATACTACGAGCAGTACTTC. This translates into CASSLAGTGYYEQYF.

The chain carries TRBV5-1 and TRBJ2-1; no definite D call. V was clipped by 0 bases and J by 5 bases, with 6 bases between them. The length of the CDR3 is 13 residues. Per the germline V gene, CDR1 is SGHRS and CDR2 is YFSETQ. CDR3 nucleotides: TGCGCCAGCAGCTTGGCCCCAAACAATGAGCAGTTCTTC. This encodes CASSLAPNNEQFF.

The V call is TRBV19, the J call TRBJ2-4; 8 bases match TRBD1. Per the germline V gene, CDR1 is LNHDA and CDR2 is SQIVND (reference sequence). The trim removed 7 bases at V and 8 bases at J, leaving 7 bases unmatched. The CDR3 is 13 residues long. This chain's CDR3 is CASTRTGTDIQYF. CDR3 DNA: TGTGCCAGTACCCGGACAGGGACCGACATTCAGTACTTC.

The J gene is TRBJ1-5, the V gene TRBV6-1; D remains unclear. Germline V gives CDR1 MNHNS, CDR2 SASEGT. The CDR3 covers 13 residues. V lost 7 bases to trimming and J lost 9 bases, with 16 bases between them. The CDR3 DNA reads TGTGCCAGCAAATTATCAGGTTCGCTGCCCCAGCATTTT. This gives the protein CASKLSGSLPQHF.

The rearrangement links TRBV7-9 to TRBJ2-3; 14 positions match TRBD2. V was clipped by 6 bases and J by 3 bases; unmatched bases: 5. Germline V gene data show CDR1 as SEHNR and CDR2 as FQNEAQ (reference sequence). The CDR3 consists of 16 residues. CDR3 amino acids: CASRRLAGGRTDTQYF. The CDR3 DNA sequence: TGTGCCAGCAGACGACTAGCGGGGGGGCGGACAGATACGCAGTATTTT.

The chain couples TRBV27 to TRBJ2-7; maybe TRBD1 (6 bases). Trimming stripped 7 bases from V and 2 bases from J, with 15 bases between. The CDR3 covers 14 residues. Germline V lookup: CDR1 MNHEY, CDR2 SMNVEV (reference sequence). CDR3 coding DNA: TGTGCCAGCACTCGAGACAGGACCGCCTACGAGCAGTACTTC. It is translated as CASTRDRTAYEQYF.

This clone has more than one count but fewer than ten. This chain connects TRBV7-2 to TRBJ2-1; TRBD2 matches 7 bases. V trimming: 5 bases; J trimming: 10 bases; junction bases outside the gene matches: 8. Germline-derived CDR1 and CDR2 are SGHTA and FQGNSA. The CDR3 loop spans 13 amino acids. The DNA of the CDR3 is TGTGCCAGCAGCCCCCGTAGCGGGTTAGAGCAGTTCTTC. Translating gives CASSPRSGLEQFF.

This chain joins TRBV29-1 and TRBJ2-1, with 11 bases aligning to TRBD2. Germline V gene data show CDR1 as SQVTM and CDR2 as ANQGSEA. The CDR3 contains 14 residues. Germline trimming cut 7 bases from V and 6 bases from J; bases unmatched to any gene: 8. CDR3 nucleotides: TGCAGCGGGGGTAGGACTAGCGGGTTCAATGAGCAGTTCTTC. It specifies CSGGRTSGFNEQFF.

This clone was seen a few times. The CDR3 DNA is TGTGCCAGCAGCCGGGGGGGGTCTTTCCACGAGCAGTACTTC. It encodes CASSRGGSFHEQYF. The rearrangement links TRBV5-6 to TRBJ2-7; TRBD2 aligns across 8 bases. The CDR3 runs to 14 residues. The V and J ends lost 4 bases and 5 bases, in that order; junction bases with no gene match: 8. Germline assignment: CDR1 SGHDT and CDR2 YYEEEE.

Here the CDR3 DNA reads TGTGCCACCAGCAGGGGGGACAGGCCCTTGGGAGCGGCTTTCTTT. It is translated as CATSRGDRPLGAAFF. This chain joins TRBV15 and TRBJ1-1, with 8 bases that match TRBD1. V dropped 3 bases and J dropped 11; count of bases not matched to a gene: 14. CDR1 is LNHNV, CDR2 YYDKDF, per germline (reference sequence). This CDR3 region has 15 residues.

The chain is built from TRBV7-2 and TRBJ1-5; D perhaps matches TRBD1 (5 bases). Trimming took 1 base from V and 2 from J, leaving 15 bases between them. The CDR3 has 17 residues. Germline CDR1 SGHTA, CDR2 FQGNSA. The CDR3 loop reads CASSLEYSGQGNQPQHF. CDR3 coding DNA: TGTGCCAGCAGCTTAGAATACAGTGGACAAGGCAATCAGCCCCAGCATTTT.

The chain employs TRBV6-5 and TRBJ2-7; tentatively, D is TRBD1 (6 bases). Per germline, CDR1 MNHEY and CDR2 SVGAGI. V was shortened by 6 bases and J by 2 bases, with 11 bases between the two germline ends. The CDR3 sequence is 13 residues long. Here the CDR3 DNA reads TGTGCCAGCAGGACCGGACAGACCTACGAGCAGTACTTC. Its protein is CASRTGQTYEQYF.

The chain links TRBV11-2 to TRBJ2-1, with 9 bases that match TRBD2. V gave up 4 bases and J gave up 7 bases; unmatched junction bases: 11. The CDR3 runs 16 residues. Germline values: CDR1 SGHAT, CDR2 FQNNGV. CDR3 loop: CASSSAAGGALNEQFF. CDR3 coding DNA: TGTGCCAGCAGCTCCGCGGCGGGGGGGGCCCTTAATGAGCAGTTCTTC.

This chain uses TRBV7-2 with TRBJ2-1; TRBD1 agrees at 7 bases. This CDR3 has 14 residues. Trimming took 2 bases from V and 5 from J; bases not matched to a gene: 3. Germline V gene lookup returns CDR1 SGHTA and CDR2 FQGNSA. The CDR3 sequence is CASSLRTGNNEQFF. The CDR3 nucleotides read TGTGCCAGCAGCTTAAGGACAGGTAACAATGAGCAGTTCTTC. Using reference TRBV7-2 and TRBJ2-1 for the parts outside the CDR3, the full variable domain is GAGVSQSPSNKVTEKGKDVELRCDPISGHTALYWYRQSLGQGLEFLIYFQGNSAPDKSGLPSDRFSAERTGGSVSTLTIQRTQQEDSAVYLCASSLRTGNNEQFFGPGTRLTVL.

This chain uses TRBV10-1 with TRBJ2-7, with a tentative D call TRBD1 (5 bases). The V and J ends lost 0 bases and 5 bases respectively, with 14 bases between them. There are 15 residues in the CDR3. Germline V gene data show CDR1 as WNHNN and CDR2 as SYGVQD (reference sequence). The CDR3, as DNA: TGCGCCAGCAGTGAGTCGGGGCAGGGAAGGGACGAGCAGTACTTC. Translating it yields CASSESGQGRDEQYF.

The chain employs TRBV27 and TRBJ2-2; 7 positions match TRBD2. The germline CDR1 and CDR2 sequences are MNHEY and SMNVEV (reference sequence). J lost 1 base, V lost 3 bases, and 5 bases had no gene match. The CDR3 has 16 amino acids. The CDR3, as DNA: TGTGCCAGCAGTTTCGGCGAGCGGGGGAACACCGGGGAGCTGTTTTTT. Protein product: CASSFGERGNTGELFF.

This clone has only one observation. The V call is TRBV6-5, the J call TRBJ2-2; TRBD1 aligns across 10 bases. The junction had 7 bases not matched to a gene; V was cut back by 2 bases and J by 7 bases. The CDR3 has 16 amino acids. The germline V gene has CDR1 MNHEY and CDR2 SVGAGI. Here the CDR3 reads CASSYTGQGVDGELFF. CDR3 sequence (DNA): TGTGCCAGCAGTTACACTGGACAGGGGGTAGACGGGGAGCTGTTTTTT.

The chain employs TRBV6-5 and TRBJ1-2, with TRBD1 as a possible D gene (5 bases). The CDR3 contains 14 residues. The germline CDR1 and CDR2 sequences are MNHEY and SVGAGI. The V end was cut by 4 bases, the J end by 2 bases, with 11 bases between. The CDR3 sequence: CASSSWTRNYGYTF. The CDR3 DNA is TGTGCCAGCAGTTCCTGGACAAGAAACTATGGCTACACCTTC.

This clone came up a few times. The DNA for the CDR3 is TGTGCCAGCAGCCTCGTAGCGGGAGTAACAGATACGCAGTATTTT. It codes for CASSLVAGVTDTQYF. V gene TRBV6-5 combines with J gene TRBJ2-3; 9 bases agree with TRBD2. In germline, CDR1 is MNHEY, CDR2 SVGAGI. The junction had 7 bases not matched to a gene; V was cut back by 6 bases and J by 3 bases. The CDR3 length is 15 residues.